These T cell receptor beta chains were read from a single sample in a study of OX40 agonist ivuxolimab in advanced cancers. Method: immunoSEQ multiplex PCR; TCRdb's copy keeps in-frame clones and lacks some. This sample carries tens of thousands of clones, roughly 90% of them seen once, and the ten largest clones take more than 6.5%. The source material was CD4+ or CD8+ T cells sorted from blood, sampled in a trial of the OX40 agonist ivuxolimab. These TCRs come from an adult with an advanced solid tumor such as melanoma, head and neck, liver or kidney cancer. CDR3s leave out the opening cysteine and the closing phenylalanine or tryptophan. Clone sizes are given selectively: once, few, many, or a class where the clone is expanded.

abundance | j_gene | v_gene | len | CDR3aa
- | TRBJ1-3 | TRBV21-1 | 11 | ASSKGRADTIY
- | TRBJ2-7 | TRBV14 | 11 | ASSPQGVGEQY
- | TRBJ1-1 | TRBV9 | 14 | ASSVRPTRSNTEAF
- | TRBJ2-7 | TRBV5-6 | 12 | ASSLFQRLYEQY
- | TRBJ2-7 | TRBV19 | 9 | ATGQFYEQY
- | TRBJ1-1 | TRBV6-5 | 11 | ASSYYPGSEAF
- | TRBJ2-3 | TRBV11-3 | 11 | ASSLRSTDTQY
- | TRBJ2-3 | TRBV5-1 | 13 | ASSLGPGGTDTQY
- | TRBJ1-2 | TRBV5-4 | 13 | ASSPDRGRSGGYT
- | TRBJ2-7 | TRBV5-1 | 14 | ASSLAQRSRAYEQY
- | TRBJ1-2 | TRBV7-2 | 14 | ASSRRGFRDRRGYT
- | TRBJ1-2 | TRBV6-5 | 11 | ASRPRGTAHYT
- | TRBJ2-7 | TRBV4-1 | 12 | ASSTPGTGNEQY
- | TRBJ2-2 | TRBV5-1 | 14 | ASSSARGGGPGELF
- | TRBJ2-1 | TRBV5-1 | 11 | ASSAGTFNEQF
- | TRBJ2-1 | TRBV10-3 | 16 | AISEGRTSGRSLNEQF
once | TRBJ2-4 | TRBV27 | 10 | ASSSQGGIQY
- | TRBJ2-7 | TRBV28 | 12 | ASSLGMSSYEQY
- | TRBJ2-7 | TRBV7-3 | 13 | ASSLPGGNSYEQY
- | TRBJ2-3 | TRBV7-3 | 14 | ASSSGLAGGTDTQY
- | TRBJ2-1 | TRBV27 | 11 | ASSFRTSGKQF
- | TRBJ2-2 | TRBV5-4 | 16 | ASSLEVSRPMNTGELF
- | TRBJ1-5 | TRBV7-6 | 15 | ASSLTTGHLNNQPQH
- | TRBJ2-1 | TRBV7-7 | 14 | ASSALTGTRLDEQF
- | TRBJ1-2 | TRBV28 | 11 | ASSLLGTFGYT
- | TRBJ1-3 | TRBV28 | 12 | ASIEARSGNTIY
- | TRBJ1-5 | TRBV9 | 13 | ASSDRGGLNQPQH
few | TRBJ2-7 | TRBV19 | 12 | ASSMGRGIYEQY
- | TRBJ1-1 | TRBV4-1 | 16 | ASSQDPGGAGVGTEAF
- | TRBJ2-3 | TRBV7-9 | 14 | ASSLAAASGTDTQY
- | TRBJ2-1 | TRBV7-3 | 14 | ASSNKRTGSYNEQF
- | TRBJ1-2 | TRBV10-3 | 13 | AISPSGIDNYGYT
once | TRBJ2-1 | TRBV21-1 | 17 | ASSKKWVWWAGVTNEQF
- | TRBJ2-2 | TRBV6-1 | 13 | ASSYRGREAGELF
once | TRBJ1-5 | TRBV6-1 | 11 | ATWTPDNQPQH
- | TRBJ2-3 | TRBV5-1 | 12 | ASSLGAVTDTQY
- | TRBJ2-3 | TRBV2 | 11 | ASRDRGTDTQY